This T cell receptor (beta chain) emerged from a study of shared clonotypes between healthy human individuals. Measured with immunoSEQ multiplex PCR; TCRdb has only the in-frame clones, and not every one. The table lists 300,000 to 350,000 clones, 70% to 75% of them singletons, with roughly 10% in the top ten. The CDR3 is made up of 19 amino acids. V dropped 2 bases and J dropped 1 base, with 21 bases sitting between them. Germline V gene sequence: CDR1 GTSNPN, CDR2 SVGIG (reference sequence). The origin of this receptor is a man aged 25 to 40 in good health. The sequenced sample consisted of memory CD4+ T cells sorted from blood. Subset defined: CD45RA-negative fraction. The chain links TRBV30 to TRBJ2-6; D remains ambiguous. The CDR3 nucleotides are TGTGCCTGGAGTACCCGACGGACGGATAGCCCTTCTGGGGCCAACGTCCTGACTTTC. It translates to CAWSTRRTDSPSGANVLTF.